One sample yielded the 20 T cell receptor beta chains listed below, sequenced in a study of blood T cell repertoires in COVID-19. Here immunoSEQ multiplex PCR was the method, and the copy in TCRdb shows in-frame clones only, minus some. Among roughly 410,000 clones listed, about 91% were seen once. Material: peripheral blood. These TCRs come from a woman aged 40 to 50 with COVID-19, enrolled during active disease.

The gene calls are TRBV29-1 and TRBJ2-1, with 8 positions matching TRBD2. The germline V gene has CDR1 SQVTM and CDR2 ANQGSEA. The CDR3 runs 16 residues. V lost 7 bases, J lost 3 bases, and 14 bases stayed unmatched. The DNA of the CDR3 is TGCAGCGCCAACCCGGGTTCGGGACTAGTCTACAATGAGCAGTTCTTC. Protein sequence: CSANPGSGLVYNEQFF.

The chain combines TRBV27 with TRBJ2-2; weak D call: TRBD1 (6 bases). V lost 2 bases to trimming and J lost 4 bases, with 20 bases between them. The germline gives CDR1 MNHEY, CDR2 SMNVEV (reference sequence). The CDR3 has 18 residues. The CDR3 nucleotides read TGTGCCAGCAGTTTACCGCCGGGACAAAGGGGCGCCACCGGGGAGCTGTTTTTT. Its protein product is CASSLPPGQRGATGELFF.

The chain recombines TRBV30 with TRBJ1-5; D not resolved. The germline V gene has CDR1 GTSNPN and CDR2 SVGIG (reference sequence). CDR3 length: 13 amino acids. V was pared by 0 bases and J by 6 bases, with 9 bases between. The CDR3 DNA follows: TGTGCCTGGAGTGTACTTGGGCTTCAGCCCCAGCATTTT. Protein product: CAWSVLGLQPQHF.

V and J are TRBV4-3 and TRBJ1-1; D is possibly TRBD1 (5 bases). This CDR3 spans 14 amino acids. Trimming took off 4 bases at V and 1 base at J, with 10 bases between the two ends. The V gene's germline CDR1 is LGHNA and CDR2 YSLEER. CDR3 in DNA: TGCGCCAGCAGCCCCAGGGTCGGGAACACTGAAGCTTTCTTT. Translation gives CASSPRVGNTEAFF.

This sequence joins TRBV4-2 and TRBJ1-2; D remains unclear. The V gene's germline CDR1 is LGHNA and CDR2 YNFKEQ. The CDR3 covers 15 residues. Trimming pared 0 bases from V and 5 bases from J, leaving 13 bases between. The DNA of the CDR3 is TGTGCCAGCAGCCAAGATTTGTCGGAGTATTATGGCTACACCTTC. Translating gives CASSQDLSEYYGYTF.

This chain joins TRBV30 and TRBJ2-1; 9 nucleotides agree with TRBD2. V gave up 1 base and J gave up 4 bases; unmatched junction bases: 8. The CDR3 spans 16 residues. Germline loops: CDR1 GTSNPN, CDR2 SVGIG (reference sequence). DNA for the CDR3: TGTGCCTGGAGTGGGACGATAGCGGGAGATTACAATGAGCAGTTCTTC. Amino acids: CAWSGTIAGDYNEQFF.

This chain connects TRBV7-2 to TRBJ2-7; TRBD2 matches at 13 bases. The CDR3 runs 15 residues. CDR1 SGHTA and CDR2 FQGNSA come from the germline V gene. The J segment lost 4 bases and the V segment lost 5 bases, leaving 5 bases of the junction unmatched. The CDR3: CASSRGTSGVYEQYF. The CDR3, as DNA: TGTGCCAGCAGCCGCGGGACTAGCGGGGTTTACGAGCAGTACTTC.

This clone was seen just once. V and J are TRBV28 and TRBJ1-1; 11 positions agree with TRBD1. This CDR3 is 15 amino acids long. V shed 1 base and J 4 bases; nucleotides not matched to a gene: 2. Germline V CDR1 and CDR2: MDHEN, SYDVKM. CDR3 DNA: TGTGCCAGCAGTTTATTGGGGACAGGGGGCACTGAAGCTTTCTTT. Encoded protein: CASSLLGTGGTEAFF.

J is TRBJ1-1 and V is TRBV6-5; possible D gene TRBD1, 6 bases. The CDR3 loop spans 13 amino acids. The germline CDR1 and CDR2 sequences are MNHEY and SVGAGI. V was trimmed by 6 bases and J by 3 bases, leaving 11 bases between them. In DNA form, the CDR3 reads TGTGCCAGCAGCTGGGACACCCACACTGAAGCTTTCTTT. The encoded protein is CASSWDTHTEAFF.

V gene TRBV10-3 combines with J gene TRBJ1-5; D might be TRBD1 (5 bases). The germline V gene has CDR1 ENHRY and CDR2 SYGVKD. This CDR3 has 15 amino acids. Deletions cut 2 bases from V and 7 bases from J, with 15 bases between. The CDR3 sequence: CAISEAGNLGQPQHF. CDR3 DNA sequence: TGTGCCATCAGTGAGGCAGGGAACTTAGGGCAGCCCCAGCATTTT.

V and J are TRBV6-6 and TRBJ1-1; maybe TRBD1 (6 bases). Trimming removed 8 bases at V and 0 bases at J, with 13 bases between. Per the germline V gene, CDR1 is MNHNY and CDR2 is SVGAGI (reference sequence). The CDR3 covers 14 residues. The CDR3 DNA is TGTGCCAGCGGACGGGGGGCCCTGAACACTGAAGCTTTCTTT. It codes for CASGRGALNTEAFF.

This CDR3 is CASSLYGTGFYLREAFF. The CDR3 nucleotides are TGTGCCAGCAGCCTCTACGGGACAGGGTTTTACCTTAGGGAAGCTTTCTTT. This chain links TRBV11-2 with TRBJ1-1; the match to TRBD1 covers 9 bases. Germline CDR1 is SGHAT and CDR2 is FQNNGV. The CDR3 totals 17 residues. V shed 5 bases, J shed 8 bases, and the junction held 18 bases outside the gene matches.

The gene calls are TRBV7-9 and TRBJ1-1; TRBD1 matches at 8 bases. The CDR3 extends over 16 amino acids. Germline V gene lookup returns CDR1 SEHNR and CDR2 FQNEAQ (reference sequence). V dropped 2 bases and J dropped 3; count of bases not matched to a gene: 8. The CDR3 coding sequence is TGTGCCAGCAGCTTACCAGGGGGCGGTGAGGACACTGAAGCTTTCTTT. This translates into CASSLPGGGEDTEAFF. Looking up the rest from reference TRBV7-9 and TRBJ1-1 gives the full variable domain: DTGVSQNPRHKITKRGQNVTFRCDPISEHNRLYWYRQTLGQGPEFLTYFQNEAQLEKSRLLSDRFSAERPKGSFSTLEIQRTEQGDSAMYLCASSLPGGGEDTEAFFGQGTRLTVV.

In DNA form, the CDR3 reads TGTGCCACCATGGGATTGGGGGGGCTAAGCTACGAGCAGTACTTC. As protein: CATMGLGGLSYEQYF. The gene calls are TRBV10-3 and TRBJ2-7; tentatively, D is TRBD2 (7 bases). The V end lost 10 bases, the J end lost 3 bases, and 22 bases lay between the germline ends. CDR3 length: 15 residues. In germline, CDR1 is ENHRY, CDR2 SYGVKD.

The gene calls are TRBV6-5 and TRBJ2-7; 7 nucleotides align to TRBD1. J was trimmed by 2 bases and V by 5 bases; bases with no gene match: 3. CDR3 size: 13 residues. Germline lookup yields CDR1 MNHEY and CDR2 SVGAGI. CDR3 loop: CASSLDRAYEQYF. CDR3 nucleotide sequence: TGTGCCAGCAGTCTTGACAGGGCCTACGAGCAGTACTTC.

This clone was detected only once. The chain is built from TRBV6-2 or TRBV6-3 and TRBJ2-6; D remains unclear. Germline CDR1 is MNHEY and CDR2 is SVGEGT. The CDR3 spans 16 residues. V was clipped by 0 bases and J by 2 bases, with 8 bases between them. This CDR3 is CASSYSRTPGANVLTF. The CDR3 bases are TGTGCCAGCAGTTACTCTCGCACTCCTGGGGCCAACGTCCTGACTTTC.

The V and J genes are TRBV27 and TRBJ1-5; D is perhaps TRBD1 (5 bases). Germline CDR1 reads MNHEY; CDR2 reads SMNVEV (reference sequence). The V and J ends lost 6 bases and 4 bases respectively, with 13 bases between them. This CDR3 has 14 amino acids. The CDR3 bases are TGTGCCAGCAGCGAAGGGGTTAGAAATCAGCCCCAGCATTTT. Protein sequence: CASSEGVRNQPQHF.

Details on this clone: A much larger clone lies a single base off, so this may be a read error. The genes are TRBV2 and TRBJ1-5; 8 bases line up with TRBD1. This CDR3 is built from 13 residues. The junction had 1 base not matched to a gene; V was cut back by 4 bases and J by 5 bases. Germline CDR1 and CDR2: SNHLY and FYNNEI. This CDR3 is CASSAGGYQPQHF. CDR3 nucleotides: TGTGCCAGCAGTGCAGGGGGCTATCAGCCCCAGCATTTT.

CDR3 region: CASSQVQAAYSSYEQYF. CDR3 sequence (DNA): TGTGCCAGCAGCCAAGTTCAGGCAGCCTATTCCTCCTACGAGCAGTACTTC. The chain couples TRBV4-2 to TRBJ2-7; D is uncertain. V was cut by 1 base and J by 0 bases, with 16 bases left in between. Germline V gene data show CDR1 as LGHNA and CDR2 as YNFKEQ. The CDR3 sequence is 17 residues long.

This chain uses TRBV7-2 with TRBJ2-7; 9 positions match TRBD1. Germline CDR1 and CDR2: SGHTA and FQGNSA. With 5 bases clipped from V and 4 bases from J, the junction kept 9 bases outside the gene matches. The CDR3 contains 15 residues. The CDR3 sequence: CASSPRTGERYEQYF. The CDR3 region has the DNA TGTGCCAGCAGCCCCAGGACAGGGGAAAGGTACGAGCAGTACTTC.